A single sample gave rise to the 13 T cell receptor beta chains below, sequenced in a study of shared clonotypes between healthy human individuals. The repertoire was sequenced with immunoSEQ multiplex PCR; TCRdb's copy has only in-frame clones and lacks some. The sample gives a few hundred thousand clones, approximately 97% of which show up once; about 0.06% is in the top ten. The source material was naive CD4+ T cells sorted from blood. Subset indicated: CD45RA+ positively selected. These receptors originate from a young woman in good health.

CDR3 residues: CASSLGLTHNEQFF. The CDR3 DNA reads TGTGCCAGCAGCTTAGGCCTGACCCACAATGAGCAGTTCTTC. This sequence joins TRBV7-9 and TRBJ2-1, with D unclear. Deletions cut 1 base from V and 5 bases from J, with 9 bases between. The length of the CDR3 is 14 residues. The germline CDR1 and CDR2 sequences are SEHNR and FQNEAQ (reference sequence).

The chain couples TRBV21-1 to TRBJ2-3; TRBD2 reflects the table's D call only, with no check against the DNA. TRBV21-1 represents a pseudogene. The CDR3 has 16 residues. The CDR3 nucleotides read TGTGCCAGCAGCAAAGTCCTGGCGGGAGGCTCAGATACGCAGTATTTT. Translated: CASSKVLAGGSDTQYF.

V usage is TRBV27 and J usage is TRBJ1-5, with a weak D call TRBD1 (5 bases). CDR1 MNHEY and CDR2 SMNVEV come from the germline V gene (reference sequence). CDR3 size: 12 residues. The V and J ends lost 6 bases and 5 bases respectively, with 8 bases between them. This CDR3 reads CASRARDQPQHF. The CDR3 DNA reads TGTGCCAGCAGGGCCAGGGATCAGCCCCAGCATTTT.

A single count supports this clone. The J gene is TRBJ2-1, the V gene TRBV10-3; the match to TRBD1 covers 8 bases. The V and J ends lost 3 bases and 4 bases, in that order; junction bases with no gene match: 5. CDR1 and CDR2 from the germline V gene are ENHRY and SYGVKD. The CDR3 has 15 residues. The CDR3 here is CAISDGQGKYNEQFF. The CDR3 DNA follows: TGTGCCATCAGTGACGGACAGGGTAAATACAATGAGCAGTTCTTC.

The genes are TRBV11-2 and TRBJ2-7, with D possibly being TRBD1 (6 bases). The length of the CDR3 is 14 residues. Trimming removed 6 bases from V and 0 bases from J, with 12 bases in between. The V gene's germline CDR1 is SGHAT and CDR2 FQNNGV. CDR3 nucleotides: TGTGCCAGCAGACGAACAGGGAGCTCCTACGAGCAGTACTTC. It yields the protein CASRRTGSSYEQYF.

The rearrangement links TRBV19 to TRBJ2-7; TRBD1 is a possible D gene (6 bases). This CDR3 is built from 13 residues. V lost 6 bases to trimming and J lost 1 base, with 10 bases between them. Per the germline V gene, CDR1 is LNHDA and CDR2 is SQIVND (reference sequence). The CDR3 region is CASSETGSYEQYF. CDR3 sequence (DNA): TGTGCCAGTAGCGAGACAGGATCCTACGAGCAGTACTTC. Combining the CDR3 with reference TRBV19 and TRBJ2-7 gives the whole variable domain DGGITQSPKYLFRKEGQNVTLSCEQNLNHDAMYWYRQDPGQGLRLIYYSQIVNDFQKGDIAEGYSVSREKKESFPLTVTSAQKNPTAFYLCASSETGSYEQYFGPGTRLTVT.

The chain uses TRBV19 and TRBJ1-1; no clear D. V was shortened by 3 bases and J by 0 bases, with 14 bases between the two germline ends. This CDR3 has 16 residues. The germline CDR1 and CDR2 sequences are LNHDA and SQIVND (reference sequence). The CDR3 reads CASSIVADGLNTEAFF. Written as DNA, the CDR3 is TGTGCCAGTAGTATCGTCGCGGACGGACTGAACACTGAAGCTTTCTTT.

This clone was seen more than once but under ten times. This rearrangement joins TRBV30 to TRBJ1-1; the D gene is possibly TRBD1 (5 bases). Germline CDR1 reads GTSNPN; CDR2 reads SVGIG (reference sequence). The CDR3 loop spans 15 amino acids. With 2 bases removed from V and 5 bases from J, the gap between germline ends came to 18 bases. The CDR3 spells CAWSPGRSSQTEAFF. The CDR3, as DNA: TGTGCCTGGAGTCCAGGGAGATCTTCGCAGACTGAAGCTTTCTTT. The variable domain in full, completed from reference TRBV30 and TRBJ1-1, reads SQTIHQWPATLVQPVGSPLSLECTVEGTSNPNLYWYRQAAGRGLQLLFYSVGIGQISSEVPQNLSASRPQDRQFILSSKKLLLSDSGFYLCAWSPGRSSQTEAFFGQGTRLTVV.

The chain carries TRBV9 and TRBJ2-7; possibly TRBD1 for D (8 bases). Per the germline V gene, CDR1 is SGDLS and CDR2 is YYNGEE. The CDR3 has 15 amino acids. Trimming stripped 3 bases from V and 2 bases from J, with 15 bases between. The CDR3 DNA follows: TGTGCCAGCAGCGCCGGACAGGGACTACCCTACGAGCAGTACTTC. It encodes CASSAGQGLPYEQYF.

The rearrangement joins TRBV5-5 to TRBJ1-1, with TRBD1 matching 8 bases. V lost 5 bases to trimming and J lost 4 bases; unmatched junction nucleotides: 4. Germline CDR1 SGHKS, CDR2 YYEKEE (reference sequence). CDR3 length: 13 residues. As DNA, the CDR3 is TGTGCCAGCAGAGAGACAGGGGTCACTGAAGCTTTCTTT. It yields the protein CASRETGVTEAFF.

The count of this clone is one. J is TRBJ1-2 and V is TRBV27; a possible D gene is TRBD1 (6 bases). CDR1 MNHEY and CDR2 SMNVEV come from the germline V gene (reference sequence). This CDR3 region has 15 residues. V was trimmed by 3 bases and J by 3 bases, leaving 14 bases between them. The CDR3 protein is CASSFSRGQHYGYTF. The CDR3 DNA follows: TGTGCCAGCAGTTTCTCTCGTGGACAGCACTATGGCTACACCTTC.

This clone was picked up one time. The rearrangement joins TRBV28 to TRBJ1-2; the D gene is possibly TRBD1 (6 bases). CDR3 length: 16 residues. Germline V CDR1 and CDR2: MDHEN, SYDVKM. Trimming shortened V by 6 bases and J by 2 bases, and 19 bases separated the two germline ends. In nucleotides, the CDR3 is TGTGCCAGCAGCCCCGCATTACAGGGACACAACTATGGCTACACCTTC. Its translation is CASSPALQGHNYGYTF.

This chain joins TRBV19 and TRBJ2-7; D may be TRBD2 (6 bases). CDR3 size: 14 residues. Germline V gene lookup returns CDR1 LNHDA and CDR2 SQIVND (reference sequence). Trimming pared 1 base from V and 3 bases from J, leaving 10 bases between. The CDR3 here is CASSIAGGNYEQYF. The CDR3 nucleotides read TGTGCCAGTAGTATAGCCGGGGGTAACTACGAGCAGTACTTC.